The 17 T cell receptor beta chains given below trace back to one sample, sequenced in a study of T cells in women clearing cervical HPV infection. Generated by immunoSEQ multiplex PCR, the TCRdb table keeps only in-frame clones and is missing some. Across about 30,000 clones, the top ten clones capture 5.5% to 8.5% of the sample. Sequences were obtained from blood buffy coat. The receptor source for this set is a woman between 18 and 70 years old with a cervical HPV16 infection that either progressed to CIN3+ or cleared (not recorded which).

As to this clone: Sequencing ends 3 residues short of the CDR3 end; the germline J gene provides the rest. This chain connects TRBV11-2 to TRBJ1-2; D is perhaps TRBD1 (5 bases). The V gene's germline CDR1 is SGHAT and CDR2 FQNNGV. CDR3 length: 13 amino acids. V was clipped by 4 bases and J by 4 bases, with 10 bases between them. Partial CDR3 DNA: TGTGCCAGCAGCTCGGGGGTTACCTATGGC. Amino acid sequence: CASSSGVTYG. The entire CDR3 reads CASSSGVTYGYTF.

Of note for this clone: The read halts 3 residues ahead of the CDR3 end, with the missing end drawn from the germline J gene. The rearrangement uses TRBV2 and TRBJ2-1; 7 positions match TRBD2. CDR1 is SNHLY and CDR2 is FYNNEI in the germline V gene. Germline trimming cut 6 bases from V and 8 bases from J; bases unmatched to any gene: 13. This CDR3 has 15 amino acids. CDR3 region: CASRIRTRNYDEQFF. The CDR3 DNA, read in part, is TGTGCCAGCAGGATAAGGACTAGGAATTACGATGAG.

Regarding this clone: The CDR3 goes on 3 residues after the read ends, and that part is filled in from the germline J gene. The chain uses TRBV25-1 and TRBJ1-1; 11 bases are shared with TRBD1. The CDR3 length is 15 residues. Germline loops: CDR1 MGHDK, CDR2 SYGVNS. After removal of 3 bases from V and 5 bases from J, the junction contained 5 bases not matched to a gene. The sequenced CDR3 bases are TGTGCCAGCAGTGATTGGGGACAGGGGGGAACTGAA. Translated: CASSDWGQGGTE. From start to end, the CDR3 is CASSDWGQGGTEAFF.

Of note for this clone: The CDR3 end lies 3 residues beyond the end of the read and is filled in from the germline J gene. V and J are TRBV11-2 and TRBJ1-2; 7 nucleotides align to TRBD1. This CDR3 region has 13 residues. CDR1 and CDR2 from the germline V gene are SGHAT and FQNNGV. After removal of 5 bases from V and 6 bases from J, the junction contained 6 bases not matched to a gene. The CDR3 here is CASSVPTGDGYTF. The CDR3 bases that were read are TGTGCCAGCAGCGTCCCTACAGGGGATGGC.

To note about this clone: The read finishes 3 residues shy of the CDR3 end, and the germline J gene is used to complete it. The chain is built from TRBV2 and TRBJ2-3; D remains ambiguous. The V and J ends lost 7 bases and 5 bases respectively, with 7 bases between them. The CDR3 is 11 amino acids. CDR1 SNHLY and CDR2 FYNNEI come from the germline V gene. This CDR3 reads CASNPKDTQYF. The sequenced part of the CDR3 DNA is TGTGCCAGCAATCCAAAAGATACG.

Concerning this clone itself: The read is 3 residues too short to cover the CDR3 end, so that end is filled in from the germline J gene. The chain recombines TRBV6-1 with TRBJ1-2; tentatively, D is TRBD1 (5 bases). The CDR3 runs 13 residues. The V end lost 1 base, the J end lost 2 bases, and 5 bases lay between the germline ends. CDR1 is MNHNS, CDR2 SASEGT, per germline. The sequenced CDR3 bases are TGTGCCAGCAGTGAAGGGACAAACTATGGC. Its protein is CASSEGTNYG. The full-length CDR3 reads as CASSEGTNYGYTF.

Comment on this clone: The CDR3 is cut off 3 residues early in the read; its end comes from the germline J gene. The chain recombines TRBV7-2 with TRBJ2-1; possible D gene TRBD1, 7 bases. Germline-derived CDR1 and CDR2 are SGHTA and FQGNSA. CDR3 length: 13 residues. Trimming took off 5 bases at V and 6 bases at J, with 11 bases between the two ends. This chain's CDR3 is CASSPGGSNEQFF. CDR3 bases read: TGTGCCAGCAGCCCAGGGGGGTCCAATGAG.

With respect to this clone: The CDR3 extends 3 residues past the end of the read, so its final part is completed from the germline J gene. The chain recombines TRBV20-1 with TRBJ2-3; no reliable D call. The CDR3 has 11 residues. V was trimmed by 5 bases and J by 4 bases, leaving 7 bases between them. Per the germline V gene, CDR1 is DFQATT and CDR2 is SNEGSKA (reference sequence). The CDR3 reads CSALRADTQYF. The DNA read from the CDR3 is TGCAGTGCTCTTAGGGCAGATACG.

The CDR3 DNA, read in part, is TGTGCCATCAGTGACCCGACTAGCGGGGGGAGGGGCAATGAG. Its translation: CAISDPTSGGRGNE. The CDR3 in its entirety is CAISDPTSGGRGNEQFF. J is TRBJ2-1 and V is TRBV10-3; 13 positions match TRBD2. Read data end 3 residues before the CDR3 end; the end is taken from the germline J gene. This CDR3 is built from 17 residues. V trimming: 3 bases; J trimming: 6 bases; junction bases outside the gene matches: 8. The germline V gene encodes CDR1 ENHRY and CDR2 SYGVKD.

Comment on this clone: The CDR3 end is not reached by the read, which stops 3 residues before it; the germline J gene fills it in. The chain carries TRBV19 and TRBJ1-5; 10 nucleotides match TRBD1. CDR3 length: 13 amino acids. CDR1 is LNHDA and CDR2 is SQIVND in the germline V gene (reference sequence). The V and J ends lost 6 bases and 7 bases, in that order; junction bases with no gene match: 3. CDR3 amino acids: CASRGQGKQPQHF. The sequenced CDR3 bases are TGTGCCAGTAGGGGACAGGGGAAGCAGCCC.

CDR3 DNA, as far as it was read: TGTGCCAGTAGTACCGGTCGGGGGGGCCATGAG. This codes for CASSTGRGGHE. The full CDR3 protein is CASSTGRGGHEQFF. The V call is TRBV19, the J call TRBJ2-1; 8 nucleotides line up with TRBD2. With the read ending 3 residues before the CDR3 end, the germline J gene is used to fill in that end. CDR1 and CDR2 from the germline V gene are LNHDA and SQIVND (reference sequence). There are 14 residues in the CDR3. V trimming: 4 bases; J trimming: 8 bases; junction bases outside the gene matches: 7.

Points on this clone: Sequencing ends 3 residues short of the CDR3 end; the germline J gene provides the rest. The genes are TRBV6-4 and TRBJ1-2, with D tentatively TRBD1 (6 bases). Germline values: CDR1 MRHNA, CDR2 SNTAGT. CDR3 length: 13 amino acids. V was trimmed by 4 bases and J by 2 bases, leaving 8 bases between them. CDR3 bases read: TGTGCCAGCAGTGCACAGGGAAACTATGGC. As protein: CASSAQGNYG. The complete CDR3 sequence is CASSAQGNYGYTF.

In the case of this clone: The CDR3 goes on 3 residues after the read ends, and that part is filled in from the germline J gene. The V and J genes are TRBV20-1 and TRBJ1-1; 7 bases line up with TRBD1. Germline V gene data show CDR1 as DFQATT and CDR2 as SNEGSKA (reference sequence). The CDR3 extends over 15 amino acids. The V segment lost 4 bases and the J segment 1 base; nucleotides outside the gene matches: 9. The CDR3 loop is CSATSLDRTNTEAFF. The DNA read from the CDR3 is TGCAGTGCTACCTCTTTGGACAGGACGAACACTGAA.

Remarks on this clone: The CDR3 goes on 3 residues after the read ends, and that part is filled in from the germline J gene. The chain joins TRBV4-2 to TRBJ1-6; the D gene is possibly TRBD1 (6 bases). CDR3 length: 17 residues. V lost 4 bases to trimming and J lost 5 bases, with 18 bases between them. CDR1 is LGHNA and CDR2 is YNFKEQ in the germline V gene. CDR3 residues: CASSRIVGGKDNSPLHF. The covered CDR3 bases are TGTGCCAGCAGCCGAATAGTAGGGGGAAAAGATAATTCACCC.

For this clone: Read data end 3 residues before the CDR3 end; the end is taken from the germline J gene. The chain uses TRBV3-1 (or the pseudogene TRBV3-2) and TRBJ2-5; tentative D call: TRBD2 (6 bases). The germline V gene has CDR1 LGHDT and CDR2 YNNKEL (reference sequence). CDR3 length equals 14 residues. Trimming stripped 4 bases from V and 3 bases from J, with 12 bases between. CDR3 amino acids: CASSPGDLKETQYF. CDR3 bases read: TGTGCCAGCAGCCCCGGGGACTTAAAAGAGACC.

As regards this clone: The CDR3 end falls 3 residues outside the read, so it is completed with the germline J gene. The rearrangement uses TRBV2 and TRBJ1-2; no reliable D call. Trimming shortened V by 3 bases and J by 0 bases, and 8 bases separated the two germline ends. Germline values: CDR1 SNHLY, CDR2 FYNNEI. This CDR3 comprises 14 residues. The sequenced part of the CDR3 DNA is TGTGCCAGCAGTGAGGGCAGAACTAACTATGGC. Residues: CASSEGRTNYG. The entire CDR3 sequence reads CASSEGRTNYGYTF.

Of note for this clone: The read finishes 3 residues shy of the CDR3 end, and the germline J gene is used to complete it. The V call is TRBV2, the J call TRBJ1-5; possibly TRBD1 for D (6 bases). V lost 8 bases, J lost 3 bases, and 11 bases lay in between. The CDR3 is 13 residues long. CDR1 is SNHLY and CDR2 is FYNNEI in the germline V gene. CDR3 residues: CASQGQFNQPQHF. CDR3 bases read: TGTGCCAGCCAAGGACAGTTCAATCAGCCC.